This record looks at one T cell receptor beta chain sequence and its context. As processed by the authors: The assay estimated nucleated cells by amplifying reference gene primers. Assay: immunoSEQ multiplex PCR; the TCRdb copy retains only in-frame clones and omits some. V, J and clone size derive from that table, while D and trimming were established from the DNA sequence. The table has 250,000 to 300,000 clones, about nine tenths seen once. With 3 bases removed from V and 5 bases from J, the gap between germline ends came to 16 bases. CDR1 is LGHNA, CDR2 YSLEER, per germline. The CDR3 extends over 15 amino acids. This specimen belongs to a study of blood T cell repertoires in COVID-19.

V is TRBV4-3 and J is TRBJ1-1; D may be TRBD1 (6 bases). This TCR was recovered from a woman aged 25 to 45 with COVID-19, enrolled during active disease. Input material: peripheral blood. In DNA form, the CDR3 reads TGCGCCAGCAGCCAGAACCAGGGGCCGGGGACTGAAGCTTTCTTT. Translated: CASSQNQGPGTEAFF.